A single sample gave rise to the 3 T cell receptor beta chains below, sequenced in a study of radiation and T cells in renal cell carcinoma. The time point: baseline pretreatment blood. The treatment: 15 Gy SBRT to primary tumor, nephrectomy 4 weeks later. Clones were sequenced by immunoSEQ multiplex PCR, and TCRdb holds only the in-frame ones, with some missing. In the table there are approximately 150,000 clones, roughly 83% of which are singletons. The specimen comprised blood, sampled from a patient whose treatment included radiotherapy and nephrectomy. These receptors all stem from a woman between 45 and 60 years old with renal cell carcinoma.

The chain carries TRBV18 and TRBJ2-7; D is possibly TRBD2 (6 bases). Germline V gene lookup returns CDR1 KGHSH and CDR2 LQKENI. V lost 3 bases to trimming and J lost 5 bases, with 11 bases between them. The CDR3 length is 13 residues. For the CDR3, the DNA is TGTGCCAGCTCACCTCGGGCGGGGAACGAGCAGTACTTC. This gives the protein CASSPRAGNEQYF.

This rearrangement joins TRBV6-5 to TRBJ2-1; TRBD2 might be the D (6 bases). CDR3 length equals 15 residues. Germline V gene lookup returns CDR1 MNHEY and CDR2 SVGAGI. V was clipped by 0 bases and J by 5 bases, with 11 bases between them. CDR3 sequence (DNA): TGTGCCAGCAGTTACTCTGGAGGGTACAACAATGAGCAGTTCTTC. The encoded protein is CASSYSGGYNNEQFF.

The chain joins TRBV29-1 to TRBJ1-1; TRBD1 might be the D (5 bases). The V end was cut by 3 bases, the J end by 0 bases, with 8 bases between. Germline-derived CDR1 and CDR2 are SQVTM and ANQGSEA. The CDR3 runs to 13 residues. This CDR3 reads CSVEQGMNTEAFF. The CDR3 DNA is TGCAGCGTTGAGCAGGGAATGAACACTGAAGCTTTCTTT. The variable domain in full, with the rest retrieved from reference TRBV29-1 and TRBJ1-1, is SAVISQKPSRDICQRGTSLTIQCQVDSQVTMMFWYRQQPGQSLTLIATANQGSEATYESGFVIDKFPISRPNLTFSTLTVSNMSPEDSSIYLCSVEQGMNTEAFFGQGTRLTVV.